The clone carrying this T cell receptor beta chain was counted a single time. Data came from immunoSEQ multiplex PCR; TCRdb stores just in-frame clones and leaves some out. The sample gives about 2.1 million clones, approximately 92% of which show up once; more than 1.5% is in the top ten. The germline gives CDR1 ENHRY, CDR2 SYGVKD. Deletions cut 9 bases from V and 6 bases from J, with 18 bases between. The CDR3 totals 14 residues. This sample is part of a study of shared clonotypes between healthy human individuals. It was CD45RO-negative cells, positively selected for CCR7, that made up naive CD8 cells, with terminally differentiated effector memory CD45RA+ cells excluded.

Sequencing was carried out using naive CD8+ T cells from PBMCs. The receptor was isolated from a man aged 18 to 29 in good health. Some clones in this sample may be carry-over from other donors' samples. The chain carries TRBV10-3 and TRBJ2-4, with D uncertain. The CDR3 loop is CAILEQRKGNIQYF. CDR3 in DNA: TGTGCCATACTCGAGCAAAGGAAGGGAAACATTCAGTACTTC.